The 9 T cell receptor beta chains listed next were all sequenced from one sample in a study of chemoradiotherapy in HPV16-positive cancers. Data came from immunoSEQ multiplex PCR; TCRdb stores just in-frame clones and leaves some out. The table lists approximately 30,000 clones, 70% to 90% of them singletons. The specimen was blood, collected from a patient who underwent chemoradiotherapy. These receptors came from a human donor with HPV-associated anogenital cancer.

The chain joins TRBV7-9 to TRBJ1-1; D is ambiguous. The CDR3 runs 14 residues. The germline V and J ends were trimmed by 4 bases and 2 bases, with 11 bases remaining between them. CDR1 is SEHNR and CDR2 is FQNEAQ in the germline V gene (reference sequence). This CDR3 reads CASSSGEGNTEAFF. CDR3 DNA: TGTGCCAGCAGCTCGGGTGAGGGAAACACTGAAGCTTTCTTT.

The V gene is TRBV7-6, the J gene TRBJ2-5; the D gene could be TRBD1 or TRBD2 (5 bases each). The CDR3 loop spans 16 amino acids. V lost 1 base, J lost 2 bases, and 14 bases lay in between. The germline gives CDR1 SGHVS, CDR2 FNYEAQ. Written as DNA, the CDR3 is TGTGCCAGCAGCTTAGGGCCACGGGGCGAGCAAGAGACCCAGTACTTC. This encodes CASSLGPRGEQETQYF.

This sequence joins TRBV29-1 and TRBJ1-2; D might be TRBD1 (6 bases). V was shortened by 6 bases and J by 4 bases, with 18 bases between the two germline ends. The CDR3 is 14 amino acids. The germline gives CDR1 SQVTM, CDR2 ANQGSEA. In nucleotides, the CDR3 is TGCAGCGTCCCGGAGCTCGGGGGCCTCTATGGCTACACCTTC. Translation: CSVPELGGLYGYTF.

This sequence joins TRBV4-2 and TRBJ1-2, with TRBD1 matching 9 bases. Trimming at V came to 2 bases and at J to 4 bases, leaving 5 bases not matched to a gene. Germline V gene data show CDR1 as LGHNA and CDR2 as YNFKEQ. This CDR3 comprises 15 residues. The CDR3 loop reads CASSQWVQGAYGYTF. In nucleotides, the CDR3 is TGTGCCAGCAGCCAATGGGTACAGGGGGCCTATGGCTACACCTTC.

The chain combines TRBV6-5 with TRBJ1-2; possibly TRBD1 for D (5 bases). V was pared by 1 base and J by 6 bases, with 9 bases between. Germline assignment: CDR1 MNHEY and CDR2 SVGAGI. The CDR3 loop spans 13 amino acids. The CDR3 DNA reads as TGTGCCAGCAGTTACTTAGGGGAAGATGGCTACACCTTC. Translated: CASSYLGEDGYTF.

The chain couples TRBV7-9 to TRBJ2-7; D possibly matches TRBD1 or TRBD2 (6 bases each). This CDR3 is 14 amino acids long. Germline CDR1 and CDR2: SEHNR and FQNEAQ (reference sequence). Trimming left V 1 base short and J 5 bases short, with 12 bases between. The CDR3 here is CASSLDGGQDEQYF. The CDR3 DNA sequence: TGTGCCAGCAGCTTAGATGGGGGGCAGGACGAGCAGTACTTC.

The chain carries TRBV5-1 and TRBJ2-3, with 8 bases lining up with TRBD2. This CDR3 is built from 17 residues. V lost 0 bases, J lost 1 base, and 7 bases stayed unmatched. Looked up from germline, CDR1 is SGHRS and CDR2 is YFSETQ. CDR3 region: CASSLGGSGGGTDTQYF. CDR3 nucleotide sequence: TGCGCCAGCAGCTTGGGTGGGAGCGGGGGCGGCACAGATACGCAGTATTTT. The entire variable domain, with the rest obtained from reference TRBV5-1 and TRBJ2-3, is as follows: KAGVTQTPRYLIKTRGQQVTLSCSPISGHRSVSWYQQTPGQGLQFLFEYFSETQRNKGNFPGRFSGRQFSNSRSEMNVSTLELGDSALYLCASSLGGSGGGTDTQYFGPGTRLTVL.

J is TRBJ1-2 and V is TRBV6-1; no clear D gene. Trimming pared 3 bases from V and 5 bases from J, leaving 16 bases between. The germline CDR1 and CDR2 sequences are MNHNS and SASEGT. The CDR3 spans 15 residues. CDR3: CASSEVDASLYGYTF. The CDR3 DNA reads TGTGCCAGCAGTGAGGTCGACGCAAGCTTATATGGCTACACCTTC.

The chain recombines TRBV11-2 with TRBJ2-7, with 9 bases that match TRBD1. With V trimmed by 5 bases and J by 6 bases, 11 bases remained unmatched. CDR1 is SGHAT, CDR2 FQNNGV, per germline. The CDR3 is made up of 15 amino acids. The CDR3 loop reads CASSLLGTGWGEQYF. The DNA for the CDR3 is TGTGCCAGCAGCCTCCTGGGGACAGGGTGGGGCGAGCAGTACTTC.